The clone carrying this T cell receptor beta chain came up a few times. This specimen belongs to a study of T-cell reconstitution after alpha-beta-depleted transplantation in children. Germline V CDR1 and CDR2: LGHNA, YSLEER. Trimming took 3 bases from V and 1 from J, leaving 6 bases between them. The CDR3 totals 13 residues. A TCRbeta library incorporating unique molecular identifiers was prepared. Via MiXCR, TCRdb re-called the PCR reads, giving one row per CDR3 protein. The table has 450,000 to 500,000 distinct CDR3 sequences, around 12% seen once. The specimen comprised PBMCs from the stem cell graft donor, sampled from the stem cell graft. The V gene is TRBV4-3, the J gene TRBJ2-5; D unclear. The clonotype comes from a human donor who donated a stem cell graft to a child with combined immunodeficiency. The CDR3 sequence: CASSHRPQETQYF. The CDR3, as DNA: TGCGCCAGCAGCCACCGACCCCAAGAGACCCAGTACTTC.